The 3 T cell receptor beta chains given below trace back to one sample, sequenced in a study of T cells after yellow fever vaccination. TCRdb itself ran the 5' RACE reads through MiXCR, one entry per CDR3 protein. The sample lists some 100,000 distinct CDR3 sequences, about 7% occurring once. The sample in question was CD4+ T cells sorted from PBMCs, obtained 45 days after the first yellow fever vaccination. The receptors come from a man younger than 30 who received the YFV17D yellow fever vaccine.

This clonotype was counted many times. The rearrangement joins TRBV4-2 to TRBJ2-1; possible D gene TRBD2, 5 bases. Per germline, CDR1 LGHNA and CDR2 YNFKEQ. Trimming stripped 1 base from V and 8 bases from J, with 18 bases between. The length of the CDR3 is 16 residues. The CDR3 nucleotides are TGTGCCAGCAGCCAAGTTGACGCCGAGGGAGTGGATGAGCAGTTCTTC. Its translation: CASSQVDAEGVDEQFF.

This clonotype was seen ten or more times. The rearrangement joins TRBV25-1 to TRBJ2-3; D may be TRBD2 (5 bases). CDR3 length: 17 residues. The germline CDR1 and CDR2 sequences are MGHDK and SYGVNS. V was trimmed by 4 bases and J by 2 bases, leaving 19 bases between them. The CDR3 protein is CASSGGGGRPPTDTQYF. CDR3 in DNA: TGTGCCAGCAGTGGAGGAGGAGGAAGACCACCCACAGATACGCAGTATTTT.

This clonotype was seen many times. The chain is built from TRBV20-1 and TRBJ1-4; D uncertain. V gave up 5 bases and J gave up 0 bases, with 10 bases separating them. The length of the CDR3 is 14 residues. CDR1 and CDR2 (germline): DFQATT, SNEGSKA (reference sequence). The CDR3 DNA is TGCAGTGCTCGACAACTTGCAACTAATGAAAAACTGTTTTTT. Residues: CSARQLATNEKLFF.